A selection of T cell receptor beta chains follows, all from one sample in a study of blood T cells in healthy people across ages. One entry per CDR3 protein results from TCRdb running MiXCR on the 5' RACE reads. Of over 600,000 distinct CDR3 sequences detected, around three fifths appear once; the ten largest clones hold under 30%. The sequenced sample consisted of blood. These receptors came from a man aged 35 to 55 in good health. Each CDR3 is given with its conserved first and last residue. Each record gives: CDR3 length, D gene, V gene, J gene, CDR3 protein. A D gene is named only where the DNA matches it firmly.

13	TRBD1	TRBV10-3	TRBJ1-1	CAISQGAMAEAFF
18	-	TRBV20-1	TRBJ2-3	CSATGGAQIRTTTDTQYF
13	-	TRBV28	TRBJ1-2	CASRMPGDYGYTF
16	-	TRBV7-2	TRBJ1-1	CASSLALPRGRTEAFF
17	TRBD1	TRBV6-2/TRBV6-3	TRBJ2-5	CASSSLRQGAINNEQYF
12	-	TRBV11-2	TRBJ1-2	CASSLLAYGYTF
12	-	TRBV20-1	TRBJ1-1	CSARDDGTEAFF
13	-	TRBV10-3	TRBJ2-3	CAISEGGSDTQYF
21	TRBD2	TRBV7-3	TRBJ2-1	CASSLGFGHPRLAGVDDEQFF
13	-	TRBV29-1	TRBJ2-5	CSVAGSPDNEQYF
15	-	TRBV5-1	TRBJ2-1	CASSLAATNYNEQFF
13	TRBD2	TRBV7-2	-	CASSPAAGYEQYF
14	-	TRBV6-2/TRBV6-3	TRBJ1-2	CASRFRQTGYGYTF
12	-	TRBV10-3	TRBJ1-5	CATSGRDQPQHF
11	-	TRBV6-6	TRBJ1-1	CASSYSIAAFF
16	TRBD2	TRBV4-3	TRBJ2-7	CASSQEYTSGLYEQYF
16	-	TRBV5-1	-	CASSSTGRTQWDEQFF
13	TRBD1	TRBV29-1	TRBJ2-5	CSGAQGAQETQYF
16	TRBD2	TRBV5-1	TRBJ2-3	CASSSGLAPTTDTQYF
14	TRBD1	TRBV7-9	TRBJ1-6	CASSQGQMNSPLHF
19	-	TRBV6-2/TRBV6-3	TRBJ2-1	CASSYSLLNGRAAYNEQFF
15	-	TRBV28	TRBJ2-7	CASDRGGVGAYEQYF
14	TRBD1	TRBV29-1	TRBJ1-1	CSGGGQGANTEAFF
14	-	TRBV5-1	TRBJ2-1	CASSLEGSDNEQFF
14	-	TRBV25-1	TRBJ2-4	CASSPPGRKNIQYF
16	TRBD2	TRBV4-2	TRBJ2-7	CASSQGGTSGPYEQYF
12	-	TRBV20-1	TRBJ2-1	CSAQTGLNEQFF
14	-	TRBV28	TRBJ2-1	CASSSYSVLNEQFF
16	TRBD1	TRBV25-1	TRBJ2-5	CASRLGQGGIAETQYF
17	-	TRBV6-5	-	CASSLGTAGRLQETQYF
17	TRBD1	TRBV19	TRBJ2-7	CASSQSQGQYNSYEQYF
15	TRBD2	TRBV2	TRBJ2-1	CASSRSGGPNNEQFF
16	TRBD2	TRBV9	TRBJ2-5	CASSVVASGQQETQYF
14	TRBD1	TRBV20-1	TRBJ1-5	CSALGTGLTQPQHF
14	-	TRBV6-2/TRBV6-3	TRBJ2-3	CASSWQPSTDTQYF
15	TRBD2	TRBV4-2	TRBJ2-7	CASSRGEGSSYEQYF